This T cell receptor beta chain originates from a study of memory CD8 T cells in hepatitis C reinfection. Across the whole study: Samples at peak reinfection came 3 to 8 weeks post-detection.

TCRdb keeps only in-frame clones here, not all; method: immunoSEQ multiplex PCR. In the table there are tens of thousands of clones, around nine tenths of which are singletons. As for time point: peak reinfection, 3 to 8 weeks after reinfection detection. Sorted cells were sequenced directly ex vivo without any in vitro expansion. The sequenced sample consisted of naive CD8+ T cells sorted from blood. This clonotype originated in a man aged 18 to 35 with hepatitis C virus infection.

CDR3 amino acids: CASSDTRGESPDTQYF. The CDR3 bases are TGTGCCAGCAGCGATACCAGGGGGGAGAGTCCAGATACGCAGTATTTT. This chain connects TRBV7-9 to TRBJ2-3; possibly TRBD1 for D (7 bases). CDR1 is SEHNR and CDR2 is FQNEAQ in the germline V gene (reference sequence). Trimming took 5 bases from V and 4 from J, leaving 19 bases between them. CDR3 size: 16 residues. Full variable domain (missing parts from reference TRBV7-9 and TRBJ2-3): DTGVSQNPRHKITKRGQNVTFRCDPISEHNRLYWYRQTLGQGPEFLTYFQNEAQLEKSRLLSDRFSAERPKGSFSTLEIQRTEQGDSAMYLCASSDTRGESPDTQYFGPGTRLTVL.